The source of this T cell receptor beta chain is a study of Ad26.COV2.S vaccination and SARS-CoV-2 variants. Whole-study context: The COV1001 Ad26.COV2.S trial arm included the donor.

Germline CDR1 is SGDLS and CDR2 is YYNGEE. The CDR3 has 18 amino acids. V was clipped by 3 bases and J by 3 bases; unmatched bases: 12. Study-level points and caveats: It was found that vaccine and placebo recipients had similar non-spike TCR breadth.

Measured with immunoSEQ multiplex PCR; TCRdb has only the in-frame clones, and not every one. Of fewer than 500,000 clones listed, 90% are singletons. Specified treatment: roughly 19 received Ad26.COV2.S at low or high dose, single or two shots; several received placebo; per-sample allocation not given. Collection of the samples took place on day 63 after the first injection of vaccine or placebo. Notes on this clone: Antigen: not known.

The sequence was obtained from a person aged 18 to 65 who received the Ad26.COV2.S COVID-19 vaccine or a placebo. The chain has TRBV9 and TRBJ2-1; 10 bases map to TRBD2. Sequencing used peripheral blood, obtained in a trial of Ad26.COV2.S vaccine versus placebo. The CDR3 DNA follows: TGTGCCAGCAGCGCAATGGGGCTAGCGGGAGTAGACTACAATGAGCAGTTCTTC. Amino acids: CASSAMGLAGVDYNEQFF.